This section outlines one TCR beta chain sequence together with its context. This record belongs to a study of blood T cell repertoires in COVID-19. Study in general: Sites in the United States, Italy and Spain provided acute and convalescent COVID-19 samples.

Generated by immunoSEQ multiplex PCR, the TCRdb table keeps only in-frame clones and is missing some. The data contain around 90,000 clones, roughly nine tenths of them seen just once; the ten biggest clones take up around 15%. The junction had 9 bases not matched to a gene; V was cut back by 6 bases and J by 1 base. This CDR3 region has 17 residues. Germline loops: CDR1 MNHEY, CDR2 SMNVEV (reference sequence). The chain is built from TRBV27 and TRBJ2-2; 9 bases match TRBD2. Source material: peripheral blood. The sequence came from a male donor with acute or convalescent COVID-19. The CDR3 DNA reads TGTGCCAGCAGCCCCCTGGGAGCGGGGGGGAACACCGGGGAGCTGTTTTTT. This encodes CASSPLGAGGNTGELFF.